This T cell receptor (beta chain) was observed in a study of T cell responses to AZD1222 COVID-19 vaccine. Across the whole study: Combined were second doses at about 4 or about 12 weeks.

Worth noting for this clone: Its specificity is not known.

Profiled with immunoSEQ multiplex PCR; TCRdb holds only in-frame clones, not every one. This sample has tens of thousands of clones; around nine tenths occur once, and the top ten carry roughly 11%. The V and J ends lost 2 bases and 8 bases respectively, with 12 bases between them. The CDR3 totals 13 residues. Germline-derived CDR1 and CDR2 are MRHNA and SNTAGT. Study results and caveats: The study found Spike-specific TCR breadth and depth rose after two AZD1222 doses. As reported, nearly half of all spike-specific TCRs target variant regions that are unmutated. Spike-wide coverage was observed for vaccine-associated CD4 TCRs, with dominant responses at 160-218 and 743-854.

The chain joins TRBV6-4 to TRBJ1-2; D is undetermined. This specimen was peripheral blood, taken on day 0 of AZD1222 vaccination. The receptor was derived from an adult in good health. The CDR3 loop is CASSDPRTPGYTF. CDR3 nucleotide sequence: TGTGCCAGCAGTGACCCAAGGACCCCGGGCTACACCTTC.